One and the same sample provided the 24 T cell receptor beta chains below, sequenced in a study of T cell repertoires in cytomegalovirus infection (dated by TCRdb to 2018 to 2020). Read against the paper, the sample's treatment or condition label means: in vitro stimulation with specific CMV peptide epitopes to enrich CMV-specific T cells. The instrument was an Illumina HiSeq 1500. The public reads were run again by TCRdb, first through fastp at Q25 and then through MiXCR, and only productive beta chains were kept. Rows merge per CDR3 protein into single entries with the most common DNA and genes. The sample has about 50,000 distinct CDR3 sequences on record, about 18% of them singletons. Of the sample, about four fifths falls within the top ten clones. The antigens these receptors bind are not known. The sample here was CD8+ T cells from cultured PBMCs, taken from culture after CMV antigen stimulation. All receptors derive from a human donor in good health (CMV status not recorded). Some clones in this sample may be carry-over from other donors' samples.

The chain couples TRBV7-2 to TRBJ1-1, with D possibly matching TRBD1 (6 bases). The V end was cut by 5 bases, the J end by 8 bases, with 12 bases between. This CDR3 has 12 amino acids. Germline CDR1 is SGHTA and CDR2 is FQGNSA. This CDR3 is CASSPNRVEAFF. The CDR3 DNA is TGTGCCAGCAGCCCTAACAGGGTCGAAGCTTTCTTT.

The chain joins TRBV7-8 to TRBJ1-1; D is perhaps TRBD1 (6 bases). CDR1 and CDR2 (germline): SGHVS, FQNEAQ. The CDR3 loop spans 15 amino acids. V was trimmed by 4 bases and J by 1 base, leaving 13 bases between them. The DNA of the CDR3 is TGTGCCAGCAGCTCAAAGGGACATCAGAACACTGAAGCTTTCTTT. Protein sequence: CASSSKGHQNTEAFF. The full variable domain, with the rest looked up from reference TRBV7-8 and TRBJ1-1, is GAGVSQSPRYKVAKRGQDVALRCDPISGHVSLFWYQQALGQGPEFLTYFQNEAQLDKSGLPSDRFFAERPEGSVSTLKIQRTQQEDSAVYLCASSSKGHQNTEAFFGQGTRLTVV.

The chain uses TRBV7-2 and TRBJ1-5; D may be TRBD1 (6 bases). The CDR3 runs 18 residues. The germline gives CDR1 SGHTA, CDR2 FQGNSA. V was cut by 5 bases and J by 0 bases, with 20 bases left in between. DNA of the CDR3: TGTGCCAGCAGCCCAGGACAGCCGCAACGACTTAGCAATCAGCCCCAGCATTTT. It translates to CASSPGQPQRLSNQPQHF. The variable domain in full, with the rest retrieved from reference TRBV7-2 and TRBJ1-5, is GAGVSQSPSNKVTEKGKDVELRCDPISGHTALYWYRQSLGQGLEFLIYFQGNSAPDKSGLPSDRFSAERTGGSVSTLTIQRTQQEDSAVYLCASSPGQPQRLSNQPQHFGDGTRLSIL.

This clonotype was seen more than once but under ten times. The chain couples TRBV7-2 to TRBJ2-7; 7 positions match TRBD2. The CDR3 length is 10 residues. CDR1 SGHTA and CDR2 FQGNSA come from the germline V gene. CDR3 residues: CASAGVEQYF. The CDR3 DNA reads TGTGCAAGCGCGGGGGTCGAGCAGTACTTC.

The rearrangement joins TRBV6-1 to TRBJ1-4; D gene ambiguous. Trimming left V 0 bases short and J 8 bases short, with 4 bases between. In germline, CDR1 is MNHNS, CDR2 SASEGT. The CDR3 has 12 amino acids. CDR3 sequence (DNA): TGTGCCAGCAGTGAAGCATGGGAAAAACTGTTTTTT. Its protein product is CASSEAWEKLFF.

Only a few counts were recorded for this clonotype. The CDR3 DNA follows: TGTGCCAGCAGTTACACCTATTTCAATGAGCAGTTCTTC. Encoded protein: CASSYTYFNEQFF. The chain recombines TRBV6-5 with TRBJ2-1; no firm D call. The germline V gene encodes CDR1 MNHEY and CDR2 SVGAGI. Trimming stripped 2 bases from V and 6 bases from J, with 8 bases between. The CDR3 extends over 13 amino acids.

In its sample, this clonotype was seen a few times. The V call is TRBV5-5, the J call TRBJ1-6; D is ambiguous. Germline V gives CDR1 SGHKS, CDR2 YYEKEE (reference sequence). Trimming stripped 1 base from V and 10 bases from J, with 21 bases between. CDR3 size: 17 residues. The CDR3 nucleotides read TGTGCCAGCAGCTTGCACAATGGGATTTTACCGGGATCACCCCTCCACTTT. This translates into CASSLHNGILPGSPLHF.

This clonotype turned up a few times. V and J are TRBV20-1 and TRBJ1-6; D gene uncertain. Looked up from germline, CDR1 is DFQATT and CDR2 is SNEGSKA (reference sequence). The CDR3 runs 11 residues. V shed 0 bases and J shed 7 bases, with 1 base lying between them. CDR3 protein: CSARENSPLHF. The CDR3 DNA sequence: TGCAGTGCTAGAGAGAATTCACCCCTCCACTTT.

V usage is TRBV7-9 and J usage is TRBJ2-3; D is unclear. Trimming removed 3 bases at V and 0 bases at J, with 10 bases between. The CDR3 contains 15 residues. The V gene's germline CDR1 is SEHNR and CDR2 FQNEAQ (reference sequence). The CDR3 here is CASSLGSASTDTQYF. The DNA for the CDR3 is TGTGCCAGCAGCTTGGGGTCAGCGAGCACAGATACGCAGTATTTT. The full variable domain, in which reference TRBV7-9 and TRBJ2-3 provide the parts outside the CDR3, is DTGVSQNPRHKITKRGQNVTFRCDPISEHNRLYWYRQTLGQGPEFLTYFQNEAQLEKSRLLSDRFSAERPKGSFSTLEIQRTEQGDSAMYLCASSLGSASTDTQYFGPGTRLTVL.

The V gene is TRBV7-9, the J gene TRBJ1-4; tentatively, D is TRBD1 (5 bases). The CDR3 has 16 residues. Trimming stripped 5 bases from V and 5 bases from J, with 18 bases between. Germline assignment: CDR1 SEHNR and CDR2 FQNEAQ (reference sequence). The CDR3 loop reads CASSDQIRDGNEKLFF. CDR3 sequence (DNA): TGTGCCAGCAGCGACCAGATCCGGGACGGAAATGAAAAACTGTTTTTT.

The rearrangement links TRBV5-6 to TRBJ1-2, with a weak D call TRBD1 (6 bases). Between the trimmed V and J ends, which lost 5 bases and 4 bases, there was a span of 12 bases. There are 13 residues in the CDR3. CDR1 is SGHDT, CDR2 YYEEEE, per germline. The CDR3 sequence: CASSSGTFYGYTF. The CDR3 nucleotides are TGTGCCAGCAGTTCCGGGACATTCTATGGCTACACCTTC.

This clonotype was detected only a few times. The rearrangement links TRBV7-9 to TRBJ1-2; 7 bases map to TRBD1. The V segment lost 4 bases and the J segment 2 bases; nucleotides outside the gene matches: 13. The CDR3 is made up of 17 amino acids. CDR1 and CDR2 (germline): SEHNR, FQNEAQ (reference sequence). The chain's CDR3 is CASSSLLTGNNNYGYTF. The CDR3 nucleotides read TGTGCCAGCAGCTCCTTACTGACAGGGAACAACAACTATGGCTACACCTTC.

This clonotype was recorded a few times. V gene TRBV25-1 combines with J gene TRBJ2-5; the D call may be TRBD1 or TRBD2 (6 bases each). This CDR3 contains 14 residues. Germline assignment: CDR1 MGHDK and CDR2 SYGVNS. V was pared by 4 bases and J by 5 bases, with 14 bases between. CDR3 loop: CASSVRGRTETQYF. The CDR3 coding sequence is TGTGCCAGCAGTGTTCGGGGGCGTACCGAGACCCAGTACTTC. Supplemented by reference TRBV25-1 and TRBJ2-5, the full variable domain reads EADIYQTPRYLVIGTGKKITLECSQTMGHDKMYWYQQDPGMELHLIHYSYGVNSTEKGDLSSESTVSRIRTEHFPLTLESARPSHTSQYLCASSVRGRTETQYFGPGTRLLVL.

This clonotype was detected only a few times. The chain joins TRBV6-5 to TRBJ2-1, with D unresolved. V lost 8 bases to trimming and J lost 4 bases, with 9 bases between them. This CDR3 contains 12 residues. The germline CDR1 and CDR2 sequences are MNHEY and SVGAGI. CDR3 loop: CASGGLYNEQFF. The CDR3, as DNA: TGTGCCAGCGGTGGGCTTTACAATGAGCAGTTCTTC.

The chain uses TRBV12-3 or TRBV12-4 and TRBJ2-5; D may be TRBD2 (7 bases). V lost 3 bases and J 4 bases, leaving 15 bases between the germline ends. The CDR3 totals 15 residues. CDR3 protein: CASSFTGGIRETQYF. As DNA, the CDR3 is TGTGCCAGCAGTTTTACGGGGGGCATAAGAGAGACCCAGTACTTC.

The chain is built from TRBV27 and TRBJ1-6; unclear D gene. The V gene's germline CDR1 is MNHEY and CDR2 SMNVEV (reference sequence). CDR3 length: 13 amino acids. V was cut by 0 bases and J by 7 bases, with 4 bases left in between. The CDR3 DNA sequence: TGTGCCAGCAGTTTATCAGGGAATTCACCCCTCCACTTT. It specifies CASSLSGNSPLHF.

Written as DNA, the CDR3 is TGTGCCAGCAGCTTCCCGACAGGGAATCAGCCCCAGCATTTT. As protein: CASSFPTGNQPQHF. V usage is TRBV7-2 and J usage is TRBJ1-5, with 7 bases matching TRBD1. Germline assignment: CDR1 SGHTA and CDR2 FQGNSA. The CDR3 sequence is 14 residues long. V shed 3 bases and J 4 bases; nucleotides not matched to a gene: 3.

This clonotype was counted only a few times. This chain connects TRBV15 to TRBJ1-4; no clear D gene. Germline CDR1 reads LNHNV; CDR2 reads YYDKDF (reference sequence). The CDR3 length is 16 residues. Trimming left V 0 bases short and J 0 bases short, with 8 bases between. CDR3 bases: TGTGCCACCAGCAGAGATCGACCTGCAACTAATGAAAAACTGTTTTTT. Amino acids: CATSRDRPATNEKLFF.

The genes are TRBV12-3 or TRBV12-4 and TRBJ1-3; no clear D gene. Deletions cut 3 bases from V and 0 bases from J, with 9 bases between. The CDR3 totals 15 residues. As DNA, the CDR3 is TGTGCCAGCAGTTTCCCGGGCCGCTCTGGAAACACCATATATTTT. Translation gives CASSFPGRSGNTIYF.

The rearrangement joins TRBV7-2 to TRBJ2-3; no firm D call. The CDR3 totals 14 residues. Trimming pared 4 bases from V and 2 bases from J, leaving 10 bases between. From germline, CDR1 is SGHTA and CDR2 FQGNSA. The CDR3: CASSSPPSTDTQYF. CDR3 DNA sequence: TGTGCCAGCAGCTCCCCGCCATCCACAGATACGCAGTATTTT. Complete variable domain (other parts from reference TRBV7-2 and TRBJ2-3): GAGVSQSPSNKVTEKGKDVELRCDPISGHTALYWYRQSLGQGLEFLIYFQGNSAPDKSGLPSDRFSAERTGGSVSTLTIQRTQQEDSAVYLCASSSPPSTDTQYFGPGTRLTVL.

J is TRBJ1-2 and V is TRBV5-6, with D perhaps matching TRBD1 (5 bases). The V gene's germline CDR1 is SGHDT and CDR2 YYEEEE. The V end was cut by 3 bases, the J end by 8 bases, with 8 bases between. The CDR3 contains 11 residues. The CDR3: CASSSWTGYTF. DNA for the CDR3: TGTGCCAGCAGCTCCTGGACAGGCTACACCTTC.

The CDR3, as DNA: TGTGCCAGCAGAGACCGGGACAGGGACCACGAGCAGTACTTC. This encodes CASRDRDRDHEQYF. This chain joins TRBV6-1 and TRBJ2-7, with 9 bases lining up with TRBD1. Germline CDR1 and CDR2: MNHNS and SASEGT. After removal of 6 bases from V and 5 bases from J, the junction contained 8 bases not matched to a gene. This CDR3 is 14 amino acids long.

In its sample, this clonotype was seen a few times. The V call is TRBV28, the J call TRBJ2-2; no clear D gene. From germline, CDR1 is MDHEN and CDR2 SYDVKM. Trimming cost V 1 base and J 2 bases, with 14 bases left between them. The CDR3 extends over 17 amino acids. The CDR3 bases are TGTGCCAGCAGTTTATCCCTGATGAGACACAACACCGGGGAGCTGTTTTTT. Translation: CASSLSLMRHNTGELFF. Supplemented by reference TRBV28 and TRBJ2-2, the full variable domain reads DVKVTQSSRYLVKRTGEKVFLECVQDMDHENMFWYRQDPGLGLRLIYFSYDVKMKEKGDIPEGYSVSREKKERFSLILESASTNQTSMYLCASSLSLMRHNTGELFFGEGSRLTVL.

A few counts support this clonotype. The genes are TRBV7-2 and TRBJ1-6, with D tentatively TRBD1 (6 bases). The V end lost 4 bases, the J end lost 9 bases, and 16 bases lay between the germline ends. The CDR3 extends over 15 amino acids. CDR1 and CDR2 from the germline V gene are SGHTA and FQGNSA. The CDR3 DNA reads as TGTGCCAGCAGCTGGGGGGGGGCAGAGATTTCACCCCTCCACTTT. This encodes CASSWGGAEISPLHF.